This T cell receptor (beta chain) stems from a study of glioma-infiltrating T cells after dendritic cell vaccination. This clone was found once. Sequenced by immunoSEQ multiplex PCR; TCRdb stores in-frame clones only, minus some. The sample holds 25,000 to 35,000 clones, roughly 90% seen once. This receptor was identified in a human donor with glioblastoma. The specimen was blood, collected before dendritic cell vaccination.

The CDR3 here is CASSHRDIYEQYF. CDR3 coding DNA: TGTGCCAGCAGCCACAGGGATATCTACGAGCAGTACTTC. The chain has TRBV6-1 and TRBJ2-7; perhaps TRBD1 as D (6 bases). The germline V gene encodes CDR1 MNHNS and CDR2 SASEGT. The CDR3 spans 13 residues. V shed 6 bases and J shed 3 bases, with 12 bases lying between them.